A single sample gave rise to the 14 T cell receptor beta chains below, sequenced in a study of blood T cell repertoires in COVID-19. Using immunoSEQ multiplex PCR, the repertoire was profiled, and TCRdb retains in-frame clones only, with some absent. This sample has 150,000 to 200,000 clones, with 80% found just once. The sequenced material came from PBMCs or T cells enriched from blood (not recorded which). Receptor source: a man in his forties who had recovered from COVID-19.

The chain uses TRBV6-5 and TRBJ2-5, with D maybe TRBD1 (6 bases). The V and J ends lost 2 bases and 2 bases respectively, with 12 bases between them. Germline V gives CDR1 MNHEY, CDR2 SVGAGI. This CDR3 is built from 15 residues. For the CDR3, the DNA is TGTGCCAGCAGTTACCCCCAGGGGACACAAGAGACCCAGTACTTC. This translates into CASSYPQGTQETQYF.

The gene calls are TRBV27 and TRBJ2-2; D unclear. V lost 8 bases and J 4 bases, leaving 8 bases between the germline ends. This CDR3 is 12 amino acids long. Germline CDR1 and CDR2: MNHEY and SMNVEV (reference sequence). The CDR3 region has the DNA TGTGCCAGCCTTGGGCCCACCGGGGAGCTGTTTTTT. Its protein product is CASLGPTGELFF.

V and J are TRBV19 and TRBJ1-1; possibly TRBD1 for D (5 bases). The V end lost 6 bases, the J end lost 3 bases, and 8 bases lay between the germline ends. Looked up from germline, CDR1 is LNHDA and CDR2 is SQIVND (reference sequence). The CDR3 extends over 12 amino acids. The CDR3 is CASRWGDTEAFF. DNA of the CDR3: TGTGCCAGTAGATGGGGGGACACTGAAGCTTTCTTT.

The chain combines TRBV6-6 with TRBJ1-5; TRBD1 might be the D (5 bases). Looked up from germline, CDR1 is MNHNY and CDR2 is SVGAGI (reference sequence). The germline V and J ends were trimmed by 4 bases and 4 bases, with 11 bases remaining between them. This CDR3 contains 14 residues. The CDR3 here is CASSSNGGNQPQHF. CDR3 DNA: TGTGCCAGCAGTTCCAATGGGGGGAATCAGCCCCAGCATTTT.

The gene calls are TRBV5-6 and TRBJ1-5, with 7 bases fitting TRBD1. The germline gives CDR1 SGHDT, CDR2 YYEEEE. The CDR3 has 15 amino acids. With 5 bases clipped from V and 2 bases from J, the junction kept 7 bases outside the gene matches. The CDR3 sequence: CASSFAGTGNQPQHF. CDR3 bases: TGTGCCAGCAGTTTCGCCGGGACAGGCAATCAGCCCCAGCATTTT. The full variable domain, with the rest looked up from reference TRBV5-6 and TRBJ1-5, is DAGVTQSPTHLIKTRGQQVTLRCSPKSGHDTVSWYQQALGQGPQFIFQYYEEEERQRGNFPDRFSGHQFPNYSSELNVNALLLGDSALYLCASSFAGTGNQPQHFGDGTRLSIL.

J is TRBJ1-5 and V is TRBV6-4, with 9 bases aligning to TRBD1. The CDR3 length is 17 residues. The ends lost 2 bases at V and 0 bases at J; junction bases unmatched: 5. Germline V gene sequence: CDR1 MRHNA, CDR2 SNTAGT. The CDR3 protein is CASSDPEDRGSNQPQHF. CDR3 sequence (DNA): TGTGCCAGCAGTGACCCCGAGGACAGGGGTAGCAATCAGCCCCAGCATTTT.

This clone has more than one count but fewer than ten. The V gene is TRBV7-6, the J gene TRBJ2-2, with D perhaps matching TRBD2 (6 bases). The V and J ends lost 5 bases and 7 bases respectively, with 17 bases between them. The CDR3 has 15 amino acids. In germline, CDR1 is SGHVS, CDR2 FNYEAQ. The CDR3: CASSLYSRGGGELFF. DNA of the CDR3: TGTGCCAGCAGCCTCTACTCGCGGGGTGGCGGGGAGCTGTTTTTT.

V usage is TRBV19 and J usage is TRBJ1-4; D is perhaps TRBD1 (6 bases). CDR1 and CDR2 from the germline V gene are LNHDA and SQIVND (reference sequence). This CDR3 comprises 15 residues. V was clipped by 3 bases and J by 0 bases, with 8 bases between them. The CDR3 DNA is TGTGCCAGTAGTATGTACAGGGCAACTAATGAAAAACTGTTTTTT. Translation gives CASSMYRATNEKLFF.

The chain links TRBV19 to TRBJ1-5; D remains unclear. Trimming took 0 bases from V and 4 from J, leaving 7 bases between them. The V gene's germline CDR1 is LNHDA and CDR2 SQIVND (reference sequence). The CDR3 loop spans 14 amino acids. The CDR3 loop reads CASSIDSANQPQHF. In nucleotides, the CDR3 is TGTGCCAGTAGTATAGACAGTGCTAATCAGCCCCAGCATTTT.

The J gene is TRBJ2-5, the V gene TRBV18, with 8 bases matching TRBD2. With 2 bases clipped from V and 5 bases from J, the junction kept 7 bases outside the gene matches. Germline V lookup: CDR1 KGHSH, CDR2 LQKENI. The CDR3 loop spans 15 amino acids. The CDR3 loop reads CASSPRTGGRETQYF. Here the CDR3 DNA reads TGTGCCAGCTCACCAAGAACGGGGGGGCGTGAGACCCAGTACTTC.

The CDR3 DNA reads as TGCAGCGTTTGGACAAGGGCCGGGGAGCTGTTTTTT. It yields the protein CSVWTRAGELFF. The V and J genes are TRBV29-1 and TRBJ2-2; TRBD1 is a possible D gene (5 bases). Germline CDR1 reads SQVTM; CDR2 reads ANQGSEA. V lost 5 bases to trimming and J lost 6 bases, with 10 bases between them. The CDR3 totals 12 residues.

The rearrangement uses TRBV19 and TRBJ1-2; 7 bases map to TRBD1. Unmatched junction bases numbered 8, after V lost 5 bases and J lost 8 bases. This CDR3 is 13 amino acids long. Germline-derived CDR1 and CDR2 are LNHDA and SQIVND (reference sequence). The chain's CDR3 is CASSPQGLGGYTF. The CDR3 DNA follows: TGTGCCAGTAGTCCACAGGGGCTAGGGGGCTACACCTTC.

DNA for the CDR3: TGTGCCAGCATATATTCGGGACAGAAATACAATGAGCAGTTCTTC. Amino acid sequence: CASIYSGQKYNEQFF. This sequence joins TRBV6-5 and TRBJ2-1; the match to TRBD1 covers 7 bases. CDR1 and CDR2 from the germline V gene are MNHEY and SVGAGI. This CDR3 has 15 residues. V was clipped by 7 bases and J by 4 bases; unmatched bases: 10.

This chain connects TRBV14 to TRBJ2-3; possible D gene TRBD1, 6 bases. The germline V and J ends were trimmed by 4 bases and 6 bases, with 14 bases remaining between them. The CDR3 loop spans 14 amino acids. Germline CDR1 is SGHDN and CDR2 is FVKESK. DNA for the CDR3: TGTGCCAGCAGCCTTAACGTGAGGGGGGATACGCAGTATTTT. This translates into CASSLNVRGDTQYF.